This is a list of T cell receptor beta chains from one sample in a study of blood T cell repertoires in COVID-19. TCRdb's table, derived via immunoSEQ multiplex PCR, lists solely in-frame clones and lacks some. In the table there are around 200,000 clones, more than 70% of which are singletons. Sequenced: peripheral blood. Receptors were obtained from a man aged 18 to 30 with active or convalescent COVID-19. Both conserved end residues are part of each CDR3. The D gene is left open where the match is weak. Clone size, where shown, is once, few, many, or a class for clones that have expanded.

TRBJ1-2	-	TRBV19	-	TGTGCCAGTACCAATCCAAACTATGGCTACACCTTC	CASTNPNYGYTF
TRBJ2-3	TRBD1	TRBV7-8	once	TGTGCCAGCAGCTTAAATGTTGGGGCAGGGGGTCCGCAAGATACGCAGTATTTT	CASSLNVGAGGPQDTQYF
TRBJ1-6	-	TRBV6-5	-	TGTGCCAGCTGGCGACAGGCTAATTCACCCCTCCACTTT	CASWRQANSPLHF
TRBJ2-7	TRBD2	TRBV18	-	TGTGCCAGCTCACCACGGGAGCGGGGGTCCGAGCAGTACTTC	CASSPRERGSEQYF
TRBJ1-4	-	TRBV3-1/TRBV3-2	-	TGTGCCAGCAGCCAAGTCGGGGGGGCAAGTACTGGGCTGTTTTTT	CASSQVGGASTGLFF
TRBJ2-7	-	TRBV30	-	TGTGCCTGGAGTCGGGACATTTCCTACGAGCAGTACTTC	CAWSRDISYEQYF
TRBJ2-7	-	TRBV6-1	-	TGTGCCAGCAGTGAAGCGTGGCAGGGGGGCTACGAGCAGTACTTC	CASSEAWQGGYEQYF
TRBJ2-1	TRBD2	TRBV9	-	TGTGCCAGCAGCCAGACTAGCGGGAGGCATAATGAGCAGTTCTTC	CASSQTSGRHNEQFF
TRBJ1-1	-	TRBV5-1	-	TGCGCCAGCAGCTCTGGACAGCGGACTGAAGCTTTCTTT	CASSSGQRTEAFF
TRBJ1-2	-	TRBV19	-	TGTGCCAGTAGTGACCGCGGCCAGACCTATGGCTACACCTTC	CASSDRGQTYGYTF
TRBJ1-5	TRBD1	TRBV28	-	TGTGCCAGCAGTTCCAACCGGGACAGGGGGCGCGGTATTCAGCCCCAGCATTTT	CASSSNRDRGRGIQPQHF
TRBJ1-5	-	TRBV2	-	TGTGCCAGCAGTGAGGGGCTTTCTAGCAATCAGCCCCAGCATTTT	CASSEGLSSNQPQHF
TRBJ2-5	TRBD2	TRBV19	-	TGTGCCAGTAGTTCCCGGACTAGCGGAGGGGGAGAGACCCAGTACTTC	CASSSRTSGGGETQYF
TRBJ2-1	-	TRBV24-1	-	TGTGCCACCAGTGAGAACGCACCGGGACAAGACTACAATGAGCAGTTCTTC	CATSENAPGQDYNEQFF
TRBJ2-5	-	TRBV5-1	once	TGCGCCAGCAGCGCTAGAGCGGGCCAAGAGACCCAGTACTTC	CASSARAGQETQYF
TRBJ1-1	-	TRBV29-1	-	TGCAGCGTTGAACCAGGAATGAACACTGAAGCTTTCTTT	CSVEPGMNTEAFF
TRBJ1-2	TRBD1	TRBV28	-	TGTGCCAGCAGACAGGGGCCACACTATGGCTACACCTTC	CASRQGPHYGYTF
TRBJ2-7	TRBD2	TRBV5-4	-	TGTGCCAGCAGCTTGGACCTAGCGGCCTACGAGCAGTACTTC	CASSLDLAAYEQYF
TRBJ2-2	-	TRBV9	-	TGTGCCAGCAGCGAAACGGGGGCCGGGGAGCTGTTTTTT	CASSETGAGELFF
TRBJ1-1	-	TRBV21-1	once	TGTGCCAGCCATCTCGGTGTTAACACTGAAGCTTTCTTT	CASHLGVNTEAFF
TRBJ2-1	-	TRBV7-3	-	TGTGCCAGCAGCTTAGGGGCGGAGCTATACAATGAGCAGTTCTTC	CASSLGAELYNEQFF
TRBJ1-2	TRBD1	TRBV6-5	-	TGTGCCAGCAGTTACTCCCGACAGGGGTGGGATGGCTACACCTTC	CASSYSRQGWDGYTF
TRBJ1-2	-	TRBV28	-	TGTGCCAGCACCGGTTCGCGTCATAACTATGGCTACACCTTC	CASTGSRHNYGYTF
TRBJ2-5	-	TRBV10-3	-	TGTGCCATCAGTGAGTCGGGCAGAAAAGAGACCCAGTACTTC	CAISESGRKETQYF
TRBJ2-7	-	TRBV6-5	-	TGTGCCAGCAGTAGGGACATGAGGGGAATATACGAGCAGTACTTC	CASSRDMRGIYEQYF
TRBJ1-1	-	TRBV19	-	TGTGCCACCGTCGCGGGGGACTGGCGCATGAACACTGAAGCTTTCTTT	CATVAGDWRMNTEAFF
TRBJ2-7	TRBD1	TRBV18	-	TGTGCCAGCTCACAAATCACAGGGGGCTTCGACGAGCAGTACTTC	CASSQITGGFDEQYF
TRBJ1-3	TRBD1	TRBV12-5	-	TGTGCTAGTGGGAGGGACAGCCTCGACTCTGGAAACACCATATATTTT	CASGRDSLDSGNTIYF
TRBJ1-1	TRBD1	TRBV19	-	TGTGCCACCCGACAGGGCAGGGGCACTGAAGCTTTCTTT	CATRQGRGTEAFF
TRBJ1-1	-	TRBV5-1	-	TGCGCCAGCAGCTTGGAAACAGGGAGGAACACTGAAGCTTTCTTT	CASSLETGRNTEAFF
TRBJ2-7	TRBD2	TRBV5-1	-	TGCGCCAGCAGCTCCTCCCTAGCGGGAGAGCAGTACTTC	CASSSSLAGEQYF
TRBJ1-5	-	TRBV7-9	-	TGTGCCAGCAGCTTAGAAGGGAGTCAGCCCCAGCATTTT	CASSLEGSQPQHF
TRBJ1-2	TRBD1	TRBV30	-	TGTGCCTGGAGTCGGGGACAGGGGGGTAACTATGGCTACACCTTC	CAWSRGQGGNYGYTF
TRBJ2-3	-	TRBV2	-	TGTGCCAGCCTCCCGGGGGGCCGCCCAGATACGCAGTATTTT	CASLPGGRPDTQYF
TRBJ2-3	-	TRBV5-8	-	TGTGCCAGCAGATCTCTTTCTAGCACAGATACGCAGTATTTT	CASRSLSSTDTQYF
TRBJ1-1	TRBD1	TRBV7-9	-	TGTGCCAGCAGGTGGACAGGGGAGGACACTGAAGCTTTCTTT	CASRWTGEDTEAFF